One sample yielded the 12 T cell receptor beta chains listed below, sequenced in a study of cytomegalovirus exposure and HLA in healthy donors. The data were produced by immunoSEQ multiplex PCR, yet TCRdb's version contains in-frame clones alone and is incomplete. The sample holds about 260,000 clones; 90% are singletons and the top ten take under 4%. The sequenced sample was PBMCs. The receptors come from a woman aged 25-40 years in good health and CMV-seronegative.

The V and J genes are TRBV5-4 and TRBJ1-1, with TRBD1 matching 8 bases. The ends lost 2 bases at V and 6 bases at J; junction bases unmatched: 6. Germline loops: CDR1 SGHNT, CDR2 YYREEE (reference sequence). The CDR3 is 14 amino acids. As DNA, the CDR3 is TGTGCCAGCAGCTTAGGACAGGGTAGGGCTGAAGCTTTCTTT. Protein: CASSLGQGRAEAFF.

The V call is TRBV6-6, the J call TRBJ2-3, with D possibly TRBD2 on 5 matching bases. The germline V and J ends were trimmed by 3 bases and 1 base, with 14 bases remaining between them. Germline V gene sequence: CDR1 MNHNY, CDR2 SVGAGI (reference sequence). The CDR3 covers 16 residues. Here the CDR3 DNA reads TGTGCCAGCAGTTATAACGAGGGCCAGGGCACAGATACGCAGTATTTT. Amino acids: CASSYNEGQGTDTQYF.

The V and J genes are TRBV7-9 and TRBJ2-3; D possibly uses TRBD1 or TRBD2 (5 bases each). Trimming took off 3 bases at V and 2 bases at J, with 9 bases between the two ends. In germline, CDR1 is SEHNR, CDR2 FQNEAQ (reference sequence). CDR3 length equals 14 residues. The CDR3 sequence is CASSFEGTTDTQYF. The CDR3 bases are TGTGCCAGCAGCTTCGAGGGGACCACAGATACGCAGTATTTT.

The chain recombines TRBV29-1 with TRBJ1-4; D perhaps matches TRBD1 (5 bases). The germline CDR1 and CDR2 sequences are SQVTM and ANQGSEA. CDR3 length equals 14 residues. The V gene lost 7 bases and the J gene lost 8 bases, with 20 bases spanning the gap. Here the CDR3 reads CSANEGPDGEKLFF. In DNA form, the CDR3 reads TGCAGCGCTAATGAGGGACCGGACGGAGAAAAACTGTTTTTT.

This chain joins TRBV30 and TRBJ1-2; perhaps TRBD1 as D (5 bases). Trimming removed 1 base at V and 2 bases at J, with 11 bases between. Germline-derived CDR1 and CDR2 are GTSNPN and SVGIG (reference sequence). This CDR3 contains 14 residues. CDR3 nucleotide sequence: TGTGCCTGGAGTGGGTGGCAGGGAAACTATGGCTACACCTTC. Residues: CAWSGWQGNYGYTF.

This clone was observed once. CDR3 coding DNA: TGTGCCAGCAGCCTCGCAGGGAGCACAGATACGCAGTATTTT. Encoded protein: CASSLAGSTDTQYF. This sequence joins TRBV11-2 and TRBJ2-3, with D perhaps TRBD1 (5 bases). The CDR3 is made up of 14 amino acids. In germline, CDR1 is SGHAT, CDR2 FQNNGV. V lost 5 bases and J 0 bases, leaving 9 bases between the germline ends.

The chain employs TRBV18 and TRBJ1-2; D is unclear. From germline, CDR1 is KGHSH and CDR2 LQKENI. Trimming left V 2 bases short and J 2 bases short, with 6 bases between. The CDR3 is 13 residues long. In DNA, the CDR3 is TGTGCCAGCTCACCAGAGGGAAACTATGGCTACACCTTC. It is translated as CASSPEGNYGYTF.

Only a few counts were recorded for this clone. The V and J genes are TRBV16 and TRBJ1-1, with no clear D. Trimming stripped 2 bases from V and 3 bases from J, with 13 bases between. Germline lookup yields CDR1 KGHSY and CDR2 FQNENV. The CDR3 runs 15 residues. The CDR3 nucleotides are TGTGCCAGCAGCCAACGTAACACGGAAGACACTGAAGCTTTCTTT. Its protein product is CASSQRNTEDTEAFF.

This clone appeared a few times. The genes are TRBV6-5 and TRBJ1-5; 8 bases are a match to TRBD1. CDR1 and CDR2 (germline): MNHEY, SVGAGI. This CDR3 comprises 13 residues. The ends lost 5 bases at V and 6 bases at J; junction bases unmatched: 3. CDR3 protein: CASSATGVQPQHF. CDR3 nucleotides: TGTGCCAGCAGTGCGACAGGGGTTCAGCCCCAGCATTTT.

This clone was recorded only once. The J gene is TRBJ1-2, the V gene TRBV4-2; 8 bases fit TRBD1. This CDR3 spans 16 amino acids. The V and J ends lost 6 bases and 3 bases, in that order; junction bases with no gene match: 12. Germline V CDR1 and CDR2: LGHNA, YNFKEQ. The CDR3 here is CASRPPPGGYDYGYTF. The CDR3 region has the DNA TGTGCCAGCAGACCACCGCCAGGGGGCTACGACTATGGCTACACCTTC.

The V call is TRBV6-5, the J call TRBJ1-5; D is perhaps TRBD1 (6 bases). The CDR3 contains 14 residues. Trimming took 2 bases from V and 7 from J, leaving 12 bases between them. CDR1 and CDR2 from the germline V gene are MNHEY and SVGAGI. CDR3 sequence (DNA): TGTGCCAGCAGTTACGGTGGGGGCGGGCAGCCCCAGCATTTT. Translated: CASSYGGGGQPQHF.

V and J are TRBV5-1 and TRBJ1-2, with TRBD1 as a possible D gene (6 bases). Germline CDR1 reads SGHRS; CDR2 reads YFSETQ. Deletions cut 0 bases from V and 4 bases from J, with 13 bases between. The CDR3 has 15 residues. CDR3 amino acids: CASSLGRDTFYGYTF. The CDR3 DNA follows: TGCGCCAGCAGCTTGGGCCGGGACACCTTCTATGGCTACACCTTC.